Listed below are T cell receptor beta chains from one sample, sequenced in a study of CXCR3-negative and CXCR3-positive naive CD8 T cells. Following a re-call of the 5' RACE reads, TCRdb has one entry per CDR3 protein and lacks DNA. Across 130,000 to 150,000 distinct CDR3 sequences, the top ten clones capture approximately 0.27% of the sample. The source material was naive CXCR3+ CD8+ T cells from blood. These receptors all come from a human donor in good health. Some clones in this sample may be carry-over from other donors' samples. The CDR3 runs from the conserved cysteine through the conserved F or W. Each record gives: J gene, V gene, CDR3 protein.

j_gene: TRBJ2-6; v_gene: TRBV2; CDR3aa: CASSRTGPTSGANVLTF
j_gene: TRBJ1-1; v_gene: TRBV20-1; CDR3aa: CSAIANTEAFF
j_gene: TRBJ2-1; v_gene: TRBV20-1; CDR3aa: CSARENTGAYNEQFF
j_gene: TRBJ2-2; v_gene: TRBV14; CDR3aa: CASSPGQGFGTGELFF
j_gene: TRBJ2-7; v_gene: TRBV28; CDR3aa: CASSSGLAGSYEQYF
j_gene: TRBJ2-2; v_gene: TRBV12-3/TRBV12-4; CDR3aa: CASTGWGNTGELFF
j_gene: TRBJ2-3; v_gene: TRBV7-9; CDR3aa: CASSLLGPGTQGTDTQYF
j_gene: TRBJ2-3; v_gene: TRBV7-9; CDR3aa: CASSLKDTQYF
j_gene: TRBJ2-3; v_gene: TRBV29-1; CDR3aa: CSVADFTDTQYF
j_gene: TRBJ2-7; v_gene: TRBV4-1; CDR3aa: CASSQDAGGLYEQYF
j_gene: TRBJ2-7; v_gene: TRBV10-1; CDR3aa: CASSDPAVEYEQYF
j_gene: TRBJ2-1; v_gene: TRBV28; CDR3aa: CASSFPGGSIYNEQFF
j_gene: TRBJ2-7; v_gene: TRBV5-1; CDR3aa: CASSLAGGPGEQYF
j_gene: TRBJ2-7; v_gene: TRBV19; CDR3aa: CASSIDDGSTYEQYF
j_gene: TRBJ2-7; v_gene: TRBV28; CDR3aa: CASSPDRPDYEQYF
j_gene: TRBJ2-5; v_gene: TRBV28; CDR3aa: CASSFEGASNPLFGNGGTRTQYF
j_gene: TRBJ2-7; v_gene: TRBV2; CDR3aa: CASSAENYEQYF
j_gene: TRBJ2-5; v_gene: TRBV5-1; CDR3aa: CASSPEGGHQETQYF
j_gene: TRBJ2-1; v_gene: TRBV7-6; CDR3aa: CASSLAIFNEQFF
j_gene: TRBJ2-7; v_gene: TRBV7-8; CDR3aa: CASSPWQEAAYEQYF
j_gene: TRBJ2-1; v_gene: TRBV29-1; CDR3aa: CSERHGSYNEQFF
j_gene: TRBJ2-1; v_gene: TRBV2; CDR3aa: CASSATGGPYNEQFF
j_gene: TRBJ1-1; v_gene: TRBV4-1; CDR3aa: CASSQDWGTEAFF
j_gene: TRBJ2-7; v_gene: TRBV2; CDR3aa: CASSPRDRGRSSYEQYF
j_gene: TRBJ2-7; v_gene: TRBV19; CDR3aa: CASSIDDSYEQYF
j_gene: TRBJ1-2; v_gene: TRBV7-9; CDR3aa: CASSFSGSGDGYTF
j_gene: TRBJ2-5; v_gene: TRBV23-1; CDR3aa: CASSTPIDRGRGGTQYF
j_gene: TRBJ2-7; v_gene: TRBV3-1; CDR3aa: CASSPDRTYEQYF
j_gene: TRBJ1-3; v_gene: TRBV20-1; CDR3aa: CSANDAAGTGGIGNTIYF
j_gene: TRBJ1-1; v_gene: TRBV7-6; CDR3aa: CASSLKNREGEAFF
j_gene: TRBJ1-1; v_gene: TRBV4-2; CDR3aa: CASSQDKAVNTEAFF